What follows are 3 T cell receptor beta chains derived from one specimen sequenced in a study of blood T cells in healthy people across ages (dated by TCRdb to 2013 to 2016). Library preparation was by 5' RACE. Instrument on record: Illumina HiSeq 2500. A second PCR of about 7 to 12 cycles was run with a J-beta primer mix and a sample-barcoded 5' primer. The raw public reads went through TCRdb reprocessing: fastp at Q25, MiXCR clone calling, in-frame beta chains kept. Under each unique CDR3 protein, matching rows form one entry showing the most common genes and DNA. This sample lists roughly 860,000 distinct CDR3 sequences; around 62% were detected once. Of the sample, roughly 26% falls within the top ten clones. The sequencing sample was made of blood. These receptors were taken from a man aged 30 to 45 in good health.

J is TRBJ1-2 and V is TRBV10-3; 7 bases are a match to TRBD1. Trimming cost V 5 bases and J 4 bases; bases outside gene matches: 16. CDR1 is ENHRY and CDR2 is SYGVKD in the germline V gene. The CDR3 contains 17 residues. The CDR3 nucleotides are TGTGCCATCAGTTCAGGGGAGACAGGGTTTAGGATCTATGGCTACACCTTC. Protein product: CAISSGETGFRIYGYTF.

Only a few counts were recorded for this clonotype. The V call is TRBV11-3, the J call TRBJ1-2, with 9 bases identical to TRBD1. Trimming cost V 5 bases and J 4 bases; bases outside gene matches: 17. The CDR3 has 18 residues. Per germline, CDR1 SGHNT and CDR2 YENEEA. CDR3 nucleotide sequence: TGTGCCAGCAGCCCGTTTATTCCCCCGGGGACAGGGATCTATGGCTACACCTTC. Translating it yields CASSPFIPPGTGIYGYTF.

The J gene is TRBJ2-3, the V gene TRBV6-2 or TRBV6-3; 10 positions agree with TRBD2. The trim removed 6 bases at V and 3 bases at J, leaving 9 bases unmatched. The CDR3 spans 16 residues. Germline CDR1 MNHEY, CDR2 SVGEGT. The CDR3 nucleotides read TGTGCCAGCAGCCGAACTAGCGGGGACGGAACAGATACGCAGTATTTT. Its translation: CASSRTSGDGTDTQYF.